Listed below are T cell receptor beta chains from one sample, sequenced in a study of cytomegalovirus exposure and HLA in healthy donors. The repertoire was sequenced with immunoSEQ multiplex PCR; TCRdb's copy has only in-frame clones and lacks some. The sample totals about 46,000 clones; its top ten clones hold more than 0.9%. Sequences were obtained from PBMCs. These receptors came from a woman between 40 and 50 years old in good health and CMV-seronegative. CDR3s include the opening cysteine and the closing phenylalanine or tryptophan. A D gene is named only where the DNA matches it firmly.

15,TRBV5-1,TRBJ2-3,.,TGCGCCAGCAGCTTGGCAGGGCACCGCACAGATACGCAGTATTTT,CASSLAGHRTDTQYF
13,TRBV18,TRBJ1-5,TRBD1,TGTGCCAGCTCGCGGGACAGCGATCAGCCCCAGCATTTT,CASSRDSDQPQHF
13,TRBV5-1,TRBJ1-5,.,TGCGCCAGCAGCCCCCAACAGGGATGGCCCCAGCATTTT,CASSPQQGWPQHF
16,TRBV5-4,TRBJ2-1,.,TGTGCCAGCAGCTTGGGGGGCCTACATCGAGGCAATGAGCAGTTCTTC,CASSLGGLHRGNEQFF
15,TRBV5-1,TRBJ2-1,TRBD2,TGCGCCAGCTACACGGCCCCGCGGGAGGGCCGTGAGCAGTTCTTC,CASYTAPREGREQFF
15,TRBV28,TRBJ2-5,.,TGTGCCAGCAGTCCCCCCTTCAGAGGGCAAGAGACCCAGTACTTC,CASSPPFRGQETQYF
15,TRBV29-1,TRBJ2-3,TRBD1,TGCAGCGTTGAAGTCAGGGGGTTAGGAACAGATACGCAGTATTTT,CSVEVRGLGTDTQYF
15,TRBV5-1,TRBJ2-7,TRBD2,TGCGCCAGCAGCCTGACTAGCGGGAGCCTCAACGAGCAGTACTTC,CASSLTSGSLNEQYF
16,TRBV4-2,TRBJ2-6,.,TGTGCCAGCAGCCCGACAGTTAACTCTGGGGCCAACGTCCTGACTTTC,CASSPTVNSGANVLTF
11,TRBV29-1,TRBJ1-1,.,TGCAGCGTTGCATCCGGGTTTGAAGCTTTCTTT,CSVASGFEAFF
16,TRBV18,TRBJ2-1,.,TGTGCCAGCTCACCACCTCTAGCGAGGACCTACAATGAGCAGTTCTTC,CASSPPLARTYNEQFF
15,TRBV28,TRBJ2-7,.,TGTGCCAGCAGCCGGGCCGGGACTTTCTCCTACGAGCAGTACTTC,CASSRAGTFSYEQYF
15,TRBV6-4,TRBJ2-7,TRBD2,TGTGCCAGCAGTGAAGGAGCGGGAGGGCCCTCCGAGCAGTACTTC,CASSEGAGGPSEQYF
13,TRBV19,TRBJ2-1,.,TGTGCCAGTAGTAAGGGACTCAACAATGAGCAGTTCTTC,CASSKGLNNEQFF
14,TRBV7-9,TRBJ2-7,TRBD2,TGTGCTAGCAGCTTCAGCGGGAGCCCCTACGAGCAGTACTTC,CASSFSGSPYEQYF
13,TRBV18,TRBJ2-7,TRBD1,TGTGCCAGCTCTAGACAGGGGGCCTACGAGCAGTACTTC,CASSRQGAYEQYF
17,TRBV30,TRBJ2-7,TRBD2,TGTGCCTGGAGAGCGGGGATCGGACTAGCGGGACACTACGAGCAGTACTTC,CAWRAGIGLAGHYEQYF
16,TRBV6-6,TRBJ2-7,TRBD2,TGTGCCAGCAGTTACTCTGGCGGGAGAGGTTCCTACGAGCAGTACTTC,CASSYSGGRGSYEQYF
15,TRBV14,TRBJ2-5,TRBD1,TGTGCCAGCAGCCCCCGGGACAGGGGGCGGCAGACCCAGTACTTC,CASSPRDRGRQTQYF
15,TRBV5-1,TRBJ1-1,.,TGCGCCAGCAGCTTGTTGGGGGGGAAAGTCACTGAAGCTTTCTTT,CASSLLGGKVTEAFF
15,TRBV15,TRBJ1-4,.,TGTGCCACCAGCAGATCTTCAGGGGATTTTGAAAAACTGTTTTTT,CATSRSSGDFEKLFF
16,TRBV5-1,TRBJ2-7,.,TGCGCCAGCAGCTTTAAGGGGGGAGGGCATCGTTCCGAGCAGTACTTC,CASSFKGGGHRSEQYF
13,TRBV29-1,TRBJ2-5,.,TGCAGCGTTATCAGGGTGGGACTGGAGACCCAGTACTTC,CSVIRVGLETQYF
14,TRBV14,TRBJ1-1,.,TGTGCCAGCAGCCGCCAGACAGCGAACACTGAAGCTTTCTTT,CASSRQTANTEAFF
14,TRBV2,TRBJ1-1,TRBD1,TGTGCCAGCAGTGGGACAGGCGGGGACACTGAAGCTTTCTTT,CASSGTGGDTEAFF
16,TRBV4-1,TRBJ1-5,TRBD1,TGCGCCAGCAGCCAAGATGGGACAGGGTCTAATCAGCCCCAGCATTTT,CASSQDGTGSNQPQHF
12,TRBV11-1,TRBJ2-2,.,TGTGCCAGCAGCTTCTCCCGCGGGGAGCTGTTTTTT,CASSFSRGELFF
13,TRBV18,TRBJ2-1,TRBD1,TGTGCCAGCTCACCAACAGGGGGAAATGAGCAGTTCTTC,CASSPTGGNEQFF
15,TRBV4-1,TRBJ1-1,.,TGCGCCAGCAGCCAACCAAGGAGCCCGAACACTGAAGCTTTCTTT,CASSQPRSPNTEAFF
15,TRBV5-1,TRBJ2-7,TRBD1,TGCGCCAGCAGCTTGGATGGACAGGGGGCTTACGAGCAGTACTTC,CASSLDGQGAYEQYF
14,TRBV10-1,TRBJ2-7,TRBD2,TGCGCCAGCAGACTCCGGACTAGTTTATCCGAGCAGTACTTC,CASRLRTSLSEQYF